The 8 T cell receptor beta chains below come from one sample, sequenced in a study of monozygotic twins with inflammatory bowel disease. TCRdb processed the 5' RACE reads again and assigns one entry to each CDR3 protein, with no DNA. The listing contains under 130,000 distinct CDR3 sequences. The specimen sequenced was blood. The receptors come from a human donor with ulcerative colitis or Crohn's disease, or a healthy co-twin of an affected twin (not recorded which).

CDR3 sequence: CASRKRDRLMYNEQFF. The chain is built from TRBV5-4 and TRBJ2-1; TCRdb designates TRBD1, a call that cannot be tested without DNA. CDR1 and CDR2 (germline): SGHNT, YYREEE (reference sequence). The CDR3 runs to 16 residues.

CDR3 loop: CSSRRTSYEQYF. V usage is TRBV20-1 and J usage is TRBJ2-7. This CDR3 region has 12 residues. Germline V gene lookup returns CDR1 DFQATT and CDR2 SNEGSKA (reference sequence).

Here the CDR3 reads CASSQEGSYNSPLHF. This sequence joins TRBV4-3 and TRBJ1-6. Per the germline V gene, CDR1 is LGHNA and CDR2 is YSLEER. This CDR3 spans 15 amino acids.

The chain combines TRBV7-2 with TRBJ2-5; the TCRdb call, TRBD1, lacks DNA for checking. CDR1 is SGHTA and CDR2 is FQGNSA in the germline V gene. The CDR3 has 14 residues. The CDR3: CASSLAGVGGTQYF.

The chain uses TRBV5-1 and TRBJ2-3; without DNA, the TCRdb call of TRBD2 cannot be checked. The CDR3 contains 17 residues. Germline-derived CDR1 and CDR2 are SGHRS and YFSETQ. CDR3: CASSLVLAGSSTDTQYF. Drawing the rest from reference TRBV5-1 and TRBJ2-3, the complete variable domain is KAGVTQTPRYLIKTRGQQVTLSCSPISGHRSVSWYQQTPGQGLQFLFEYFSETQRNKGNFPGRFSGRQFSNSRSEMNVSTLELGDSALYLCASSLVLAGSSTDTQYFGPGTRLTVL.

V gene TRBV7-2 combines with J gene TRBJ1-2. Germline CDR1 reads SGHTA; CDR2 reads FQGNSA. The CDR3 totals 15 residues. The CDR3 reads CASSSWDEANYGYTF.

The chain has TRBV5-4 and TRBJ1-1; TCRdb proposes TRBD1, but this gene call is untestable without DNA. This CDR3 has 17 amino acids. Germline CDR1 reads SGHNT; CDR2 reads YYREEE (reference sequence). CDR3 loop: CASSPGTHRSSNTEAFF.

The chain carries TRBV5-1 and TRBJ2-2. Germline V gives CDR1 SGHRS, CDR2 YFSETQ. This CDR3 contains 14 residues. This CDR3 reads CASSWIRNTGELFF.